The entry that follows covers one T cell receptor beta chain sequence. This sample stems from a study of control samples from healthy donors and cancer patients. V was trimmed by 3 bases and J by 0 bases, leaving 9 bases between them. In germline, CDR1 is SGHTA, CDR2 FQGNSA. This CDR3 comprises 15 residues. Only in-frame clones appear in the TCRdb table, and some are missing; sequencing was by immunoSEQ multiplex PCR. The sample lists roughly 130,000 clones; about 95% were seen once. The sequenced material came from blood. The V call is TRBV7-2, the J call TRBJ1-5; maybe TRBD1 (5 bases). The sequence was collected from a man younger than 40 in good health. As DNA, the CDR3 is TGTGCCAGCAGCTTCGTAGGGGATAGCAATCAGCCCCAGCATTTT. Encoded protein: CASSFVGDSNQPQHF.